The 20 T cell receptor beta chains reported below all come from one sample, sequenced in a study of T cells in Graves' hyperthyroidism and ophthalmopathy. TCR beta CDR3 region amplification was performed from RNA transcripts. First-round RT-PCR of the TCR CDR3 relied on the HTBI primer set. TCRdb reprocessed the multiplex PCR reads with MiXCR, giving one entry per CDR3 protein. The sample records 450,000 to 600,000 distinct CDR3 sequences, about 20% being singletons. Material: blood. These receptors were collected from a man aged 35 to 55 with Graves' ophthalmopathy.

The CDR3 coding sequence is TGTGCCAGTACGGGGCCCAGGGGAATTACTGAAGCTTTCTTT. It codes for CASTGPRGITEAFF. The chain employs TRBV19 and TRBJ1-1, with TRBD1 as a possible D gene (6 bases). CDR3 length: 14 residues. Trimming removed 7 bases from V and 5 bases from J, with 17 bases in between. Germline lookup yields CDR1 LNHDA and CDR2 SQIVND (reference sequence). The full variable domain, completed using reference TRBV19 and TRBJ1-1, is DGGITQSPKYLFRKEGQNVTLSCEQNLNHDAMYWYRQDPGQGLRLIYYSQIVNDFQKGDIAEGYSVSREKKESFPLTVTSAQKNPTAFYLCASTGPRGITEAFFGQGTRLTVV.

This clonotype has more than one count but fewer than ten. The V gene is TRBV11-1, the J gene TRBJ1-1, with D perhaps matching TRBD1 (6 bases). The CDR3 extends over 16 amino acids. Trimming removed 1 base at V and 0 bases at J, with 12 bases between. The germline V gene has CDR1 SGHAT and CDR2 FQDESV (reference sequence). CDR3 loop: CASSLDRARMNTEAFF. For the CDR3, the DNA is TGTGCCAGCAGCTTAGACAGGGCCCGAATGAACACTGAAGCTTTCTTT.

This sequence joins TRBV6-1 and TRBJ2-3; TRBD2 matches 10 bases. V trimming: 8 bases; J trimming: 6 bases; junction bases outside the gene matches: 11. CDR1 and CDR2 from the germline V gene are MNHNS and SASEGT. CDR3 length: 15 amino acids. The CDR3 region has the DNA TGTGCCAGCGGCAGGAGCGGGGGGGCCAAGGATACGCAGTATTTT. Its protein product is CASGRSGGAKDTQYF.

This clonotype was found many times. The V gene is TRBV3-1, the J gene TRBJ2-5; D not certain. Per germline, CDR1 LGHDT and CDR2 YNNKEL (reference sequence). V dropped 1 base and J dropped 2 bases, with 8 bases sitting between them. The CDR3 loop spans 14 amino acids. This chain's CDR3 is CASSQGVGQETQYF. The CDR3, as DNA: TGTGCCAGCAGCCAAGGGGTGGGGCAAGAGACCCAGTACTTC.

This clonotype was found a few times. A much larger clone lies one base from this, so it may be a read error. The CDR3 DNA follows: TGTGCCTGGAGCCGTAACACTGAAGCTTTCTTT. Translation: CAWSRNTEAFF. The rearrangement joins TRBV30 to TRBJ1-1; D unclear. Trimming took off 3 bases at V and 2 bases at J, with 4 bases between the two ends. The CDR3 spans 11 residues. Germline CDR1 GTSNPN, CDR2 SVGIG (reference sequence).

This CDR3 is CASSPHRANYEQYF. As DNA, the CDR3 is TGTGCCAGCAGTCCGCATAGAGCCAACTACGAGCAGTACTTC. This chain uses TRBV7-8 with TRBJ2-7; D is uncertain. This CDR3 has 14 amino acids. Trimming removed 6 bases from V and 3 bases from J, with 15 bases in between. Germline V CDR1 and CDR2: SGHVS, FQNEAQ. Full variable domain (missing parts from reference TRBV7-8 and TRBJ2-7): GAGVSQSPRYKVAKRGQDVALRCDPISGHVSLFWYQQALGQGPEFLTYFQNEAQLDKSGLPSDRFFAERPEGSVSTLKIQRTQQEDSAVYLCASSPHRANYEQYFGPGTRLTVT.

The chain combines TRBV20-1 with TRBJ2-3; weak D call: TRBD1 (5 bases). Trimming stripped 4 bases from V and 2 bases from J, with 10 bases between. CDR1 and CDR2 from the germline V gene are DFQATT and SNEGSKA (reference sequence). The CDR3 has 13 residues. CDR3 DNA: TGCAGTGCTAAGGCCAGGGCCACAGATACGCAGTATTTT. The encoded protein is CSAKARATDTQYF.

The sample holds many counts of this clonotype. This sequence joins TRBV28 and TRBJ2-5; 7 bases fit TRBD2. The CDR3 is made up of 14 amino acids. Germline lookup yields CDR1 MDHEN and CDR2 SYDVKM. V lost 5 bases and J lost 1; bases outside the gene matches: 4. CDR3 protein: CASSLSSGQETQYF. In DNA form, the CDR3 reads TGTGCCAGCAGTCTGTCTAGCGGCCAAGAGACCCAGTACTTC.

The V gene is TRBV7-3, the J gene TRBJ2-1; tentatively, D is TRBD2 (5 bases). Looked up from germline, CDR1 is SGHTA and CDR2 is FQGTGA. The CDR3 consists of 14 residues. Trimming stripped 2 bases from V and 9 bases from J, with 14 bases between. The CDR3 DNA reads as TGTGCCAGCAGCTTACGCCCGGGTGAGGGTGAGCAGTTCTTC. It is translated as CASSLRPGEGEQFF.

V usage is TRBV20-1 and J usage is TRBJ1-2; no clear D. The CDR3 loop spans 12 amino acids. Germline V lookup: CDR1 DFQATT, CDR2 SNEGSKA (reference sequence). Trimming cost V 4 bases and J 2 bases, with 8 bases left between them. CDR3 in DNA: TGCAGTGCTATAGTTGAGAACTATGGCTACACCTTC. Amino acid sequence: CSAIVENYGYTF.

This chain joins TRBV6-1 and TRBJ2-7; 9 positions match TRBD1. The germline gives CDR1 MNHNS, CDR2 SASEGT. The V segment lost 5 bases and the J segment 3 bases; nucleotides outside the gene matches: 8. The CDR3 length is 15 residues. Here the CDR3 DNA reads TGTGCCAGCAGTTCCTCCGGGACAGGGAACTACGAGCAGTACTTC. Its protein product is CASSSSGTGNYEQYF.

This clonotype was observed a few times. The chain combines TRBV20-1 with TRBJ2-5, with unresolved D. Germline-derived CDR1 and CDR2 are DFQATT and SNEGSKA (reference sequence). The CDR3 totals 12 residues. Trimming stripped 5 bases from V and 5 bases from J, with 12 bases between. The CDR3, as DNA: TGCAGTGCTGAAACAAGCTTCGAGACCCAGTACTTC. Translated: CSAETSFETQYF.

This clonotype was detected ten times or more. The chain carries TRBV6-5 and TRBJ1-1, with TRBD1 as a possible D gene (6 bases). V was pared by 2 bases and J by 1 base, with 14 bases between. This CDR3 comprises 16 residues. The V gene's germline CDR1 is MNHEY and CDR2 SVGAGI. CDR3 DNA sequence: TGTGCCAGCAGTTACGCCCCGGGACACCCGAACACTGAAGCTTTCTTT. It codes for CASSYAPGHPNTEAFF.

The chain uses TRBV10-3 and TRBJ1-2; no clear D gene. V was clipped by 0 bases and J by 8 bases, with 4 bases between them. Germline V gene lookup returns CDR1 ENHRY and CDR2 SYGVKD. The CDR3 is made up of 11 amino acids. The CDR3 spells CAISESGGYTF. The CDR3 coding sequence is TGTGCCATCAGTGAGTCTGGGGGCTACACCTTC.

In this sample, this clonotype turned up a few times. The genes are TRBV19 and TRBJ1-5; D unclear. CDR1 is LNHDA and CDR2 is SQIVND in the germline V gene (reference sequence). The CDR3 consists of 15 residues. V shed 7 bases and J shed 5 bases, with 18 bases lying between them. The CDR3 nucleotides read TGTGCCAGTATTCCGGGAGGGATCGGTGATCAGCCCCAGCATTTT. Residues: CASIPGGIGDQPQHF.

This clonotype was seen ten or more times. V is TRBV7-9 and J is TRBJ2-7; 8 bases fit TRBD1. CDR1 SEHNR and CDR2 FQNEAQ come from the germline V gene (reference sequence). CDR3 length: 17 residues. V lost 4 bases and J lost 2; bases outside the gene matches: 13. Here the CDR3 reads CASSSGGFGTGAYEQYF. Written as DNA, the CDR3 is TGTGCCAGCAGCTCGGGTGGTTTCGGGACAGGAGCCTACGAGCAGTACTTC. Full variable domain (missing parts from reference TRBV7-9 and TRBJ2-7): DTGVSQNPRHKITKRGQNVTFRCDPISEHNRLYWYRQTLGQGPEFLTYFQNEAQLEKSRLLSDRFSAERPKGSFSTLEIQRTEQGDSAMYLCASSSGGFGTGAYEQYFGPGTRLTVT.

This clonotype was counted ten times or more. The chain has TRBV2 and TRBJ2-5; weak D call: TRBD2 (6 bases). CDR1 and CDR2 (germline): SNHLY, FYNNEI. The CDR3 extends over 14 amino acids. Trimming left V 1 base short and J 5 bases short, with 11 bases between. CDR3 bases: TGTGCCAGCAGTGAAGGGGGACTCAGGGAGACCCAGTACTTC. Protein product: CASSEGGLRETQYF.

This clonotype was detected ten times or more. V is TRBV28 and J is TRBJ2-1, with 14 bases identical to TRBD2. CDR3 size: 16 residues. CDR1 MDHEN and CDR2 SYDVKM come from the germline V gene. The V gene end was trimmed by 4 bases and the J gene end by 3 bases; junction bases not matched to a gene: 2. CDR3 amino acids: CASSSGLAGDYNEQFF. CDR3 sequence (DNA): TGTGCCAGCAGTTCGGGACTAGCGGGAGACTACAATGAGCAGTTCTTC.

The sample holds many counts of this clonotype. This sequence joins TRBV3-1 and TRBJ2-5; 7 bases are a match to TRBD2. V was clipped by 1 base and J by 1 base; unmatched bases: 3. CDR1 and CDR2 from the germline V gene are LGHDT and YNNKEL (reference sequence). This CDR3 comprises 15 residues. CDR3 region: CASSQGGGTQETQYF. DNA for the CDR3: TGTGCCAGCAGCCAAGGCGGGGGAACCCAAGAGACCCAGTACTTC.

This clonotype was picked up a small number of times. The J gene is TRBJ2-1, the V gene TRBV20-1, with D possibly matching TRBD1 (6 bases). CDR1 and CDR2 from the germline V gene are DFQATT and SNEGSKA (reference sequence). V lost 3 bases and J lost 10, with 25 bases in between. The CDR3 has 16 residues. The CDR3 region is CSARPPQGTTVGEQFF. The CDR3 DNA reads as TGCAGTGCTAGGCCCCCCCAGGGGACGACCGTGGGAGAGCAGTTCTTC.